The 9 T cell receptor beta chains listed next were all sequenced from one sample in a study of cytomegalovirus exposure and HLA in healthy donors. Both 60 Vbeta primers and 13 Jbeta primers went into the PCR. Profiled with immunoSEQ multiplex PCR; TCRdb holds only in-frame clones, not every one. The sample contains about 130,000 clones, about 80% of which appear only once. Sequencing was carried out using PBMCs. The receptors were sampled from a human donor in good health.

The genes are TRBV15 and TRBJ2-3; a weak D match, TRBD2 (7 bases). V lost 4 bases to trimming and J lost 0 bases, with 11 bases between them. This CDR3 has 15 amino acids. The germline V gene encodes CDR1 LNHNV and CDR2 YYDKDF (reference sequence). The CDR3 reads CATSNRDYSTDTQYF. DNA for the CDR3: TGTGCCACCAGCAACAGGGACTATAGCACAGATACGCAGTATTTT.

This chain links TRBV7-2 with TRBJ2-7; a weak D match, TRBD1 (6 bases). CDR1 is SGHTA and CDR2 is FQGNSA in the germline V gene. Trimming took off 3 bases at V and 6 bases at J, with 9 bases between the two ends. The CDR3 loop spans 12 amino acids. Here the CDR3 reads CASSLQGLEQYF. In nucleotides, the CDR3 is TGTGCCAGCAGCTTGCAGGGGCTCGAGCAGTACTTC. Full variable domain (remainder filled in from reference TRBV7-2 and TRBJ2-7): GAGVSQSPSNKVTEKGKDVELRCDPISGHTALYWYRQSLGQGLEFLIYFQGNSAPDKSGLPSDRFSAERTGGSVSTLTIQRTQQEDSAVYLCASSLQGLEQYFGPGTRLTVT.

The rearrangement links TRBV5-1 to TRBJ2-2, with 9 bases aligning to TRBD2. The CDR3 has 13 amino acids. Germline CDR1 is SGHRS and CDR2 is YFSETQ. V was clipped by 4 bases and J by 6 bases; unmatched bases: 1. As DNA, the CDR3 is TGCGCCAGCAGCCAGCGGGGGGCCGGGGAGCTGTTTTTT. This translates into CASSQRGAGELFF.

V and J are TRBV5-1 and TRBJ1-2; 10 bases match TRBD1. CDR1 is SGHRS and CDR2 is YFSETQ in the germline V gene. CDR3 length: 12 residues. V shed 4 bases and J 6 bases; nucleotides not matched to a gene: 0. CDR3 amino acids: CASSGTGDGYTF. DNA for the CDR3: TGCGCCAGCAGCGGGACAGGGGATGGCTACACCTTC.

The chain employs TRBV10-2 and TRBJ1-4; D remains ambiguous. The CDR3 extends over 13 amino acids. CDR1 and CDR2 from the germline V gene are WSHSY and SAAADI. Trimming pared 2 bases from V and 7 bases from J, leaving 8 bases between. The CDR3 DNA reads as TGCGCCAGCAGTGAGGAACCTATTGAAAAACTGTTTTTT. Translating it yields CASSEEPIEKLFF.

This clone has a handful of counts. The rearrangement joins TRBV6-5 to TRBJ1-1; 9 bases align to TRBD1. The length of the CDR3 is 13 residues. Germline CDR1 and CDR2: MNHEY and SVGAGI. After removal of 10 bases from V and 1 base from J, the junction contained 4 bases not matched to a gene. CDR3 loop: CATGQGQNTEAFF. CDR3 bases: TGTGCCACCGGACAGGGGCAGAACACTGAAGCTTTCTTT.

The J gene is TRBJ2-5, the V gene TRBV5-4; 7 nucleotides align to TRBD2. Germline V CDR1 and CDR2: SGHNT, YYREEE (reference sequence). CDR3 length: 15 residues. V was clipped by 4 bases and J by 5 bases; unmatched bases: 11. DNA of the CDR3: TGTGCCAGCAGCGGTGGGGAGGGACTACGGGAGACCCAGTACTTC. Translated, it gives CASSGGEGLRETQYF.

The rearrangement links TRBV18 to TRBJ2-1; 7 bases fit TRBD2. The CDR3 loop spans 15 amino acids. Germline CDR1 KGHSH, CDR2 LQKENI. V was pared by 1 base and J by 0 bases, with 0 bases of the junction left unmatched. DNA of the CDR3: TGTGCCAGCTCACCACGGGGGGGCTCCTACAATGAGCAGTTCTTC. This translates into CASSPRGGSYNEQFF.

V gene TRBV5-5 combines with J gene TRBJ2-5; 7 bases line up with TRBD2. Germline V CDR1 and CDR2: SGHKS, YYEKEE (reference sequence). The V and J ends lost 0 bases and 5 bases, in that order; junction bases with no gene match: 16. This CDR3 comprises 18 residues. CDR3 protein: CASSLGPESGVEQETQYF. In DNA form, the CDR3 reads TGTGCCAGCAGCTTGGGCCCCGAGAGCGGGGTAGAGCAGGAGACCCAGTACTTC.